The 13 T cell receptor beta chains presented below share a single source sample, sequenced in a study of neurological immune-mediated disorders. TCRdb re-called the 5' RACE reads with MiXCR, one entry per CDR3 protein. The sample has approximately 40,000 distinct CDR3 sequences, roughly 3.8% seen once. Material for sequencing was PBMCs. These receptors came from a young man with multiple sclerosis.

With regard to this clonotype: Being one base from a much bigger clone, this may be a read error. The V call is TRBV5-1, the J call TRBJ2-7; TRBD1 or TRBD2 may be the D gene (5 bases each). The V end was cut by 4 bases, the J end by 2 bases, with 13 bases between. Germline assignment: CDR1 SGHRS and CDR2 YFSETQ. The CDR3 runs 14 residues. CDR3 loop: CASSGTEGTYEQYF. The CDR3 DNA reads as TGCGCCAGCAGCGGGACGGAAGGTACCTACGAGCAGTACTTC.

This clonotype was detected many times. V usage is TRBV5-1 and J usage is TRBJ1-6; 9 bases align to TRBD1. This CDR3 contains 19 residues. The V segment lost 4 bases and the J segment 1 base; nucleotides outside the gene matches: 12. Germline V gives CDR1 SGHRS, CDR2 YFSETQ. CDR3: CASSLGDRGSLSYNSPLHF. Written as DNA, the CDR3 is TGCGCCAGCAGCCTTGGAGACAGGGGGAGTCTTTCCTATAATTCACCCCTCCACTTT.

The rearrangement links TRBV2 to TRBJ1-6, with D maybe TRBD1 (6 bases). Deletions cut 4 bases from V and 7 bases from J, with 14 bases between. CDR1 and CDR2 from the germline V gene are SNHLY and FYNNEI. The CDR3 covers 15 residues. The CDR3 sequence: CASSARQGWNSPLHF. Here the CDR3 DNA reads TGTGCCAGCAGTGCACGTCAGGGGTGGAATTCACCCCTCCACTTT.

This clonotype showed up many times. The chain has TRBV10-3 and TRBJ1-2; a possible D gene is TRBD1 (6 bases). The CDR3 is 15 amino acids. Trimming took 6 bases from V and 8 from J, leaving 22 bases between them. Germline assignment: CDR1 ENHRY and CDR2 SYGVKD. The CDR3 DNA follows: TGTGCCATCAGCACAGAATCCACAGGGAGTAGGGGCTACACCTTC. Its protein product is CAISTESTGSRGYTF.

This clonotype turned up a few times. The V gene is TRBV5-1, the J gene TRBJ1-1; D gene uncertain. In germline, CDR1 is SGHRS, CDR2 YFSETQ. Trimming stripped 2 bases from V and 8 bases from J, with 7 bases between. CDR3 size: 11 residues. The CDR3: CASSFGSEAFF. CDR3 in DNA: TGCGCCAGCAGCTTTGGGTCCGAAGCTTTCTTT.

This clonotype ranks as medium-sized. V and J are TRBV5-5 and TRBJ2-3; D is ambiguous. CDR3 length: 15 amino acids. V lost 2 bases and J 3 bases, leaving 13 bases between the germline ends. Germline loops: CDR1 SGHKS, CDR2 YYEKEE (reference sequence). The CDR3 region is CASSLRLEKTDTQYF. In nucleotides, the CDR3 is TGTGCCAGCAGCTTAAGGCTAGAAAAGACAGATACGCAGTATTTT.

This clonotype was seen many times. Written as DNA, the CDR3 is TGCGCCAGCAGCAAGCGACTGGGTAGCTCCTACAATGAGCAGTTCTTC. The encoded protein is CASSKRLGSSYNEQFF. The J gene is TRBJ2-1, the V gene TRBV5-1; no clear D gene. Germline lookup yields CDR1 SGHRS and CDR2 YFSETQ. V gave up 4 bases and J gave up 0 bases, with 14 bases separating them. This CDR3 region has 16 residues.

The chain employs TRBV7-2 and TRBJ2-1; D perhaps matches TRBD2 (5 bases). The CDR3 is 14 residues long. Germline-derived CDR1 and CDR2 are SGHTA and FQGNSA. With 1 base removed from V and 5 bases from J, the gap between germline ends came to 9 bases. The CDR3 DNA sequence: TGTGCCAGCAGCTTAGGACTAACACACAATGAGCAGTTCTTC. The encoded protein is CASSLGLTHNEQFF. The full variable domain, with the rest looked up from reference TRBV7-2 and TRBJ2-1, is GAGVSQSPSNKVTEKGKDVELRCDPISGHTALYWYRQSLGQGLEFLIYFQGNSAPDKSGLPSDRFSAERTGGSVSTLTIQRTQQEDSAVYLCASSLGLTHNEQFFGPGTRLTVL.

This clonotype came up many times. The chain employs TRBV2 and TRBJ2-3, with D perhaps matching TRBD1 (6 bases). CDR1 and CDR2 from the germline V gene are SNHLY and FYNNEI. CDR3 length equals 15 residues. Between the trimmed V and J ends, which lost 6 bases and 6 bases, there was a span of 19 bases. The DNA for the CDR3 is TGTGCCAGCAGCGGTCGGGGCAGGGGAGAGGATACGCAGTATTTT. It translates to CASSGRGRGEDTQYF. Variable domain in full (rest from reference TRBV2 and TRBJ2-3): EPEVTQTPSHQVTQMGQEVILRCVPISNHLYFYWYRQILGQKVEFLVSFYNNEISEKSEIFDDQFSVERPDGSNFTLKIRSTKLEDSAMYFCASSGRGRGEDTQYFGPGTRLTVL.

This clonotype was recorded many times. This chain uses TRBV12-3 or TRBV12-4 with TRBJ2-2; D uncertain. CDR3 length: 13 residues. Trimming took off 5 bases at V and 6 bases at J, with 10 bases between the two ends. The CDR3 DNA is TGTGCCAGCAGTCAACTTGGGTCCGGGGAGCTGTTTTTT. Translation: CASSQLGSGELFF.

Many counts were recorded for this clonotype. This rearrangement joins TRBV12-3 or TRBV12-4 to TRBJ2-3; 9 nucleotides line up with TRBD1. V lost 8 bases, J lost 3 bases, and 3 bases stayed unmatched. The CDR3 has 13 residues. CDR3 region: CASYDRGTDTQYF. Written as DNA, the CDR3 is TGTGCCAGCTACGACAGGGGGACAGATACGCAGTATTTT.

In its sample, this clonotype is medium-sized. The chain carries TRBV20-1 and TRBJ2-3; TRBD2 matches 12 bases. CDR1 is DFQATT, CDR2 SNEGSKA, per germline (reference sequence). Trimming removed 4 bases from V and 2 bases from J; junction bases left unmatched: 7. This CDR3 has 16 residues. The CDR3 bases are TGCAGTGCTACCCGACTAGCGGGGGAGTACACAGATACGCAGTATTTT. This translates into CSATRLAGEYTDTQYF.

This clonotype was counted ten times or more. The chain uses TRBV7-9 and TRBJ1-5; no definite D call. The germline gives CDR1 SEHNR, CDR2 FQNEAQ (reference sequence). This CDR3 has 15 amino acids. V was trimmed by 5 bases and J by 0 bases, leaving 11 bases between them. The CDR3 region is CASSPTAASNQPQHF. In DNA form, the CDR3 reads TGTGCCAGCAGCCCCACGGCAGCTAGCAATCAGCCCCAGCATTTT.